Reported below is one T cell receptor (beta chain). Its antigen is still unknown. Through a sample-barcoded 5' primer and a J-beta primer mix, a second PCR was run for roughly 6 to 12 cycles. MiXCR was run by TCRdb on the 5' RACE reads, yielding one entry per CDR3 protein. The sample shows around 1,100,000 distinct CDR3 sequences, about two fifths of them seen only once. The sample comes from a study of blood T cells in healthy people across ages. General study points: Total diversity from one million sequenced T cells was likely underestimated.

The specimen sequenced was blood. The receptor was derived from a man younger than 30 in good health.

CDR3 coding DNA: TGTGCCAGCAGTTTTCCGGGACAGCAGCAGTACTTC. Its translation is CASSFPGQQQYF. The chain is built from TRBV6-5 and TRBJ2-5; TRBD1 matches at 7 bases. Germline V gives CDR1 MNHEY, CDR2 SVGAGI. The CDR3 has 12 amino acids. Germline trimming cut 4 bases from V and 11 bases from J; bases unmatched to any gene: 7.